This entry concerns a single TCR beta chain. This CDR3 comprises 16 residues. Unmatched junction bases numbered 8, after V lost 4 bases and J lost 1 base. Germline values: CDR1 LGHNA, CDR2 YNFKEQ. The record originates from a study of shared clonotypes between healthy human individuals. Produced via immunoSEQ multiplex PCR; TCRdb's table is partial and in-frame only. The sample shows approximately 2.1 million clones, 90% to 95% of them seen only once. The receptor's source is a man younger than 30 in good health. Some clones in this sample may be carry-over from other donors' samples. Source material: naive CD4+ T cells from PBMCs. As to subset: CD45RA+ positively selected. The gene calls are TRBV4-2 and TRBJ1-1, with 8 bases matching TRBD1. The CDR3 sequence is CASSPGQGEGNTEAFF. In DNA, the CDR3 is TGTGCCAGCAGCCCCGGACAGGGCGAGGGGAACACTGAAGCTTTCTTT.